This T cell receptor (beta chain) stems from a study of blood T cells in healthy people across ages. Comment on this clonotype: The antigen is undetermined.

Whole-study findings and limits: No one knew whether donors had CMV, which possibly confounded expanded clonotype changes.

For the second PCR, which ran for roughly 7 to 11 cycles, a sample-barcoded 5' primer and a J-beta primer mix were used. Using its own MiXCR run on the 5' RACE reads, TCRdb lists one record per CDR3 protein. Among 790,000 or so distinct CDR3 sequences listed, roughly 46% were seen once. V dropped 5 bases and J dropped 7 bases, with 12 bases sitting between them. Germline V gene lookup returns CDR1 MNHEY and CDR2 SVGEGT. The CDR3 spans 13 residues. The sequence was collected from a man aged 80 or over in good health. The sequenced sample consisted of blood. The J gene is TRBJ2-1, the V gene TRBV6-2 or TRBV6-3; D gene unclear. CDR3 nucleotide sequence: TGTGCCAGCAGTAACCCCGCTAAGAATGAGCAGTTCTTC. Protein product: CASSNPAKNEQFF.